This record concerns one TCR beta chain sequence. The CDR3 is made up of 16 amino acids. V gave up 4 bases and J gave up 2 bases, with 16 bases separating them. CDR1 and CDR2 (germline): SGDLS, YYNGEE. Assay: immunoSEQ multiplex PCR; the TCRdb copy retains only in-frame clones and omits some. The sample lists around 120,000 clones, over 85% occurring once. These data originate in a study of human thymus T cells. Thymus tissue for the work was resected from patients undergoing corrective heart surgery. Having surgery to correct congenital heart defects, healthy Finnish infants acted as the donors. This receptor was obtained from a boy less than two years old with a congenital heart defect but otherwise immunologically healthy. The sample was thymus tissue. J is TRBJ2-1 and V is TRBV9; no clear D gene. As DNA, the CDR3 is TGTGCCAGCAGCCTTAGTGACTGGTCCGCCTACAATGAGCAGTTCTTC. This translates into CASSLSDWSAYNEQFF.